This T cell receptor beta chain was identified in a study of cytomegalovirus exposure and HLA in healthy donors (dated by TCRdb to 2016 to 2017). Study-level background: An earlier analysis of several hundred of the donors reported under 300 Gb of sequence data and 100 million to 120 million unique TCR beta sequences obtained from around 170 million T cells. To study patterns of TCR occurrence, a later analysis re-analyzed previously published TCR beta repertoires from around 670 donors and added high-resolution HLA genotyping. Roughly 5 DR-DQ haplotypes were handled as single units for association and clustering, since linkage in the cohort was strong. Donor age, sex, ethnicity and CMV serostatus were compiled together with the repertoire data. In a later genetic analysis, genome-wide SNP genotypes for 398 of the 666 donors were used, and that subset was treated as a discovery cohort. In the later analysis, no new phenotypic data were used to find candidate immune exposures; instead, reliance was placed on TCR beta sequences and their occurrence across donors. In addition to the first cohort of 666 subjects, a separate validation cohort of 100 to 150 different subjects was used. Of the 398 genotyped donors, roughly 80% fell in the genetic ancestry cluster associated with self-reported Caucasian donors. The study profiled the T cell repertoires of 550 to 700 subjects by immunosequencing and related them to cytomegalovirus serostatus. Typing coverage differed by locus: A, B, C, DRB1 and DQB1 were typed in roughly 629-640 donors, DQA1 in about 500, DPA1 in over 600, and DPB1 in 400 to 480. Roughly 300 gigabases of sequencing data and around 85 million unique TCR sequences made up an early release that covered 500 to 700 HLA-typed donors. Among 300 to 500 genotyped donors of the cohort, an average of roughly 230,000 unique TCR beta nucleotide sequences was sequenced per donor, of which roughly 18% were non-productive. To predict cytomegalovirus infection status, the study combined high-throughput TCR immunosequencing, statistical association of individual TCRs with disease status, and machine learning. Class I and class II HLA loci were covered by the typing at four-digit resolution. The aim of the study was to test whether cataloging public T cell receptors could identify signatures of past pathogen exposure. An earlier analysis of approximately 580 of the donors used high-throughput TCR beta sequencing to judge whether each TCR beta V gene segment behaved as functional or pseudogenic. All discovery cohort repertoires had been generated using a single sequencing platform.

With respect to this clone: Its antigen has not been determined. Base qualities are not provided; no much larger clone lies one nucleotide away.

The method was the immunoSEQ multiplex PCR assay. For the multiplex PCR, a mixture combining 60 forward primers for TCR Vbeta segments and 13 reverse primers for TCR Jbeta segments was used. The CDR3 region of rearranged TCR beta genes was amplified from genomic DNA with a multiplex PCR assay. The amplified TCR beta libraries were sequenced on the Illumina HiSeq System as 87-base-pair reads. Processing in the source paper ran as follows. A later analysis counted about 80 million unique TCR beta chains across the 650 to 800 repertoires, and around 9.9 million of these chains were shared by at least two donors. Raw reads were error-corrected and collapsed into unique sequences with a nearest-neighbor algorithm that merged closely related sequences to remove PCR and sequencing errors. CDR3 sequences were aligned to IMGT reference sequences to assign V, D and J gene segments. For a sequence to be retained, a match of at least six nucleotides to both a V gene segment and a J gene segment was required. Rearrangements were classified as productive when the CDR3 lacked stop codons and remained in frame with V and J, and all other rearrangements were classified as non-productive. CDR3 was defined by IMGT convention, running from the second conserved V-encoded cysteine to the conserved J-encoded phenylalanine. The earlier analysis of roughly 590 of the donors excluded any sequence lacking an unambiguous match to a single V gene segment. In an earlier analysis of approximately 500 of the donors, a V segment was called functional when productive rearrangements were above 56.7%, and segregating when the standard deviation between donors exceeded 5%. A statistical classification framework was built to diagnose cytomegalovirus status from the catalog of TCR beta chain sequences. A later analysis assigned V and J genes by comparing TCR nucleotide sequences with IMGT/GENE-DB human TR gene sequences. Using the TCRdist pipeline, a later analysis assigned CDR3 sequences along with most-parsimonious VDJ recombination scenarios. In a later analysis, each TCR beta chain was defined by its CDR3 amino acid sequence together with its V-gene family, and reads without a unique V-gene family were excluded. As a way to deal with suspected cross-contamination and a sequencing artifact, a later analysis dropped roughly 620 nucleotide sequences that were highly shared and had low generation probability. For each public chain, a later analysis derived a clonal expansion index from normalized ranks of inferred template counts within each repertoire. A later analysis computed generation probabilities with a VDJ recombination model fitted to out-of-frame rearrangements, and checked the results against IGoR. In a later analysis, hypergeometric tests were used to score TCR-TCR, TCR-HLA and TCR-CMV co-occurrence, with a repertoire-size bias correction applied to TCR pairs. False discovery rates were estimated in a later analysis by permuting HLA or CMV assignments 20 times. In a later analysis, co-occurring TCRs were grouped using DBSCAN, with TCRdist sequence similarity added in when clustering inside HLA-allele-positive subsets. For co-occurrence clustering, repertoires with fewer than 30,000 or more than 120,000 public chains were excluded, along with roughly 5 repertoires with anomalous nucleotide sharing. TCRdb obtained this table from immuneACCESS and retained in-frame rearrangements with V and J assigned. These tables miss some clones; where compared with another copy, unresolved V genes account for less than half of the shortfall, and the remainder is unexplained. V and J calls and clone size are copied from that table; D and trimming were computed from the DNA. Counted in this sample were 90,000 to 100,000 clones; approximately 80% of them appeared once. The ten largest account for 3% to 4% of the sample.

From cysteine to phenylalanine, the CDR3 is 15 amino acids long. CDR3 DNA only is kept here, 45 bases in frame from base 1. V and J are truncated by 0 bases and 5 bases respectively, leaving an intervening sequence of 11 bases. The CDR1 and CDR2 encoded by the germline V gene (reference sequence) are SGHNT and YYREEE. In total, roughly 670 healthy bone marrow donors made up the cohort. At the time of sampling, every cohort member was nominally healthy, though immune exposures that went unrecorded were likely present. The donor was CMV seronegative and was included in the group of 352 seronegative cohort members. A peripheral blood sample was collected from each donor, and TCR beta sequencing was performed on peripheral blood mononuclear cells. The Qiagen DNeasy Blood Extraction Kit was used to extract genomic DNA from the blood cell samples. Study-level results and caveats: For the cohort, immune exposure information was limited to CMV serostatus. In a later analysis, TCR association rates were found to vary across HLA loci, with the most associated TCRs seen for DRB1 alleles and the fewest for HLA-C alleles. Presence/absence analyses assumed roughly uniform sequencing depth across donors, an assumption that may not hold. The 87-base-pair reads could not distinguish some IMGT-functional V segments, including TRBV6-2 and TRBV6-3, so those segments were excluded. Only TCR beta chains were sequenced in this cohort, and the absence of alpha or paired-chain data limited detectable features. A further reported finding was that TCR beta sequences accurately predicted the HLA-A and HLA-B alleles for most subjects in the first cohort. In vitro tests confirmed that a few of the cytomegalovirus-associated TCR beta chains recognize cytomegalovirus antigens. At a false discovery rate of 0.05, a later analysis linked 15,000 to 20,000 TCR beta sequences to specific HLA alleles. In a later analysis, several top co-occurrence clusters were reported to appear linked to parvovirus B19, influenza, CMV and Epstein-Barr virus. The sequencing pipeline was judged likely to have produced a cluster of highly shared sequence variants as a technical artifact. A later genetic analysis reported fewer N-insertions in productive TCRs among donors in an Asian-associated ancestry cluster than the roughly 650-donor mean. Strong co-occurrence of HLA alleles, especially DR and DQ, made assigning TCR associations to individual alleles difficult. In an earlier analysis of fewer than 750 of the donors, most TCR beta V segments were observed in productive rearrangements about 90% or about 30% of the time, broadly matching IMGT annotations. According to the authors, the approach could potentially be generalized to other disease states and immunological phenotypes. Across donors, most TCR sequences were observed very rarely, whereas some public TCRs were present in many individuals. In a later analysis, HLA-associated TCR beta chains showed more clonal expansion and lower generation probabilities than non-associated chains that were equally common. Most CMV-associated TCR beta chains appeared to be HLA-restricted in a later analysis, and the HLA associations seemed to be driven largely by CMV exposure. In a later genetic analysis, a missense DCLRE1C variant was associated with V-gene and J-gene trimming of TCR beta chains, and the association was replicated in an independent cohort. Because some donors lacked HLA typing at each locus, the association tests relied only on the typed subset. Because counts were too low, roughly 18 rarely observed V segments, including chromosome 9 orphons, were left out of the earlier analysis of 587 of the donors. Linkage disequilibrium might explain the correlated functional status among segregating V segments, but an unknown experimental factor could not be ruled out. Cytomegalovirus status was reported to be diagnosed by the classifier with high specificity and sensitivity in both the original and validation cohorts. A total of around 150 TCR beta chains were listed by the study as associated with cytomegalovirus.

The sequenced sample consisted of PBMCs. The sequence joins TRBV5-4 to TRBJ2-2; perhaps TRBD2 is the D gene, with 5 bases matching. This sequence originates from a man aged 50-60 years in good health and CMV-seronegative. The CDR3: CASSLDPGRTGELFF. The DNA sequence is TGTGCCAGCAGCTTGGACCCGGGGAGAACCGGGGAGCTGTTTTTT. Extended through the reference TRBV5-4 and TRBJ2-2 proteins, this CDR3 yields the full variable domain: ETGVTQSPTHLIKTRGQQVTLRCSSQSGHNTVSWYQQALGQGPQFIFQYYREEENGRGNFPPRFSGLQFPNYSSELNVNALELDDSALYLCASSLDPGRTGELFFGEGSRLTVL.